This TCR beta chain was captured by sequencing in a study of T-cell memory formation after mild COVID-19 (dated by TCRdb to about 2021). About the full investigation: Most TCR sequence clusters were specific to one of the two donors. Longitudinal TCRalpha and TCRbeta repertoire sequencing tracked T-cell clones expanding and contracting after mild COVID-19 in a couple of donors. The cohort was made up of two young adult volunteers, one female and one male, who were previously healthy.

PBMCs were isolated by Ficoll-Paque density gradient centrifugation. Results and caveats for the whole study, not just this receptor: Some responding clones were detected in pre-infection memory, suggesting pre-existing cross-reactive memory T cells joined the SARS-CoV-2 response. Contracting CD4+ clones were located mainly in the CM and EM memory subsets, whereas CD8+ clones were found to be enriched in EMRA. The study covered only a couple of mild cases, and larger cohorts including severe cases with pre-infection samples were considered necessary. Balanced CD4/CD8 phenotypes were observed for clones contracting from day 15 to 85, whereas a bias towards CD4+ was observed for a second wave of clones expanding from day 15 to 37. SARS-CoV-2 specificity of the second-wave clones peaking on day 37 was not confirmed.

On this clonotype: The antigen this receptor binds is unknown. Base qualities are not provided; no much larger clone lies one nucleotide away.

V ends up 4 bases short and J 3 bases short, with an unmatched junction base count of 6. The CDR3 covers 18 residues, taking in both the cysteine and the phenylalanine. The CDR3 DNA has 54 bases and is translated from base 1. CDR1 and CDR2 were assigned from the germline V gene (reference sequence) as PRHDT and FYEKMQ. Data came from an Illumina NovaSeq 6000. TCRalpha and TCRbeta cDNA libraries were built by 5'RACE with constant-segment primers, adding sample barcodes and unique molecular identifiers. RNA was extracted from every sample with Trizol reagent. The libraries were amplified in two PCR steps, and the second step added a second sample barcode and Illumina TruSeq adapters. The libraries were sequenced on an Illumina NovaSeq using 2 x 150 bp paired-end reads. As for the authors' bioinformatics: Reads were demultiplexed and collapsed into UMI-guided consensus sequences with migec v1.2.7. Using mixcr v2.1.11, UMI consensuses were aligned to TRA and TRB V and J templates and then assembled into clonotypes. Clonotypes were classified as expanded or contracted when called significant by both edgeR and NoisET, with noise models trained on biological replicates. edgeR calls used a false discovery rate-adjusted p below 0.01 and a log2 fold-change threshold of 1. PCA with hierarchical clustering of max-normalized trajectories of the 1000 most abundant clonotypes was used as exploratory dynamics analysis. Separately sequenced CD4+ and CD8+ repertoires were used to assign a CD4 or CD8 phenotype to each responding clone. TCRdb reran the public reads through fastp at Q25 and MiXCR, keeping productive beta chains. CDR3 protein duplicates are merged, each entry listing the most common genes and DNA. The V and J calls here are based on TCRdb, not the publication. The sample contains 350,000 to 450,000 distinct CDR3 sequences, 25% to 30% of them found a single time. The leading ten clones occupy less than 15% of the sample.

The sequence came from an adult woman who had mild COVID-19 (a few samples of this study predate the infection). The sample titles of this study are shuffled in the database, so cell type and time point are left out; the donor was told from shared clones. The sample taken for sequencing was PBMCs or a T cell subset sorted from them (not recorded which). The V gene is TRBV13 and the J gene is TRBJ2-1, with 16 middle bases fitting TRBD2. The CDR3 protein is CASSSGLAGGPVYNEQFF. At the DNA level, the sequence is TGTGCCAGCAGCTCGGGACTAGCGGGGGGGCCGGTCTACAATGAGCAGTTCTTC.